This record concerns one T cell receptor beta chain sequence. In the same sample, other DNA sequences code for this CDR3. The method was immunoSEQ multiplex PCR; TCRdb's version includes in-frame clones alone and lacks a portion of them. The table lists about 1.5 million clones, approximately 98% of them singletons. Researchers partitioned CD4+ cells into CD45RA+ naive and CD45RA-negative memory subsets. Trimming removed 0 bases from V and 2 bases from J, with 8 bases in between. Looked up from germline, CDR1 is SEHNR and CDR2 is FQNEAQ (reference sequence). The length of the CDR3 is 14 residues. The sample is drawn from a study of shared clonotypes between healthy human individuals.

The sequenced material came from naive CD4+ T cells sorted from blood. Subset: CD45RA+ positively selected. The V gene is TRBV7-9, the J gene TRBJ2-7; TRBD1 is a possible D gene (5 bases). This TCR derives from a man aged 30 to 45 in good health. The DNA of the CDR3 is TGTGCCAGCAGCTTAGCCGCAGGGACCTACGAGCAGTACTTC. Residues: CASSLAAGTYEQYF. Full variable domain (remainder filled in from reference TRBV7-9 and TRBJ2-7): DTGVSQNPRHKITKRGQNVTFRCDPISEHNRLYWYRQTLGQGPEFLTYFQNEAQLEKSRLLSDRFSAERPKGSFSTLEIQRTEQGDSAMYLCASSLAAGTYEQYFGPGTRLTVT.